This is a list of T cell receptor beta chains from one sample in a study of T cell responses to AZD1222 COVID-19 vaccine. Only in-frame clones appear in the TCRdb table, and some are missing; sequencing was by immunoSEQ multiplex PCR. The sample has approximately 72,000 clones, about 88% seen once. The material sequenced was peripheral blood, taken 28 days after the second AZD1222 dose. The receptors stem from an adult who received the AZD1222 COVID-19 vaccine. The CDR3 runs from the conserved cysteine through the conserved F or W. Fields, in order: V gene, D gene, CDR3 length, clone size, J gene, CDR3 DNA, CDR3 protein. The D gene is left open where the match is weak. The size of a clone is reported for some rows only, either as once, few or many, or as a class for expanded clones.

v_gene: TRBV6-6
d_gene: NA
len: 12
abundance: few
j_gene: TRBJ2-1
CDR3nt: TGTGCCAGCAGACAGGTCTCGAATGAGCAGTTCTTC
CDR3aa: CASRQVSNEQFF

v_gene: TRBV14
d_gene: NA
len: 12
abundance: NA
j_gene: TRBJ1-2
CDR3nt: TGTGCCAGCAGCCAAGATTGGTATGGCTACACCTTC
CDR3aa: CASSQDWYGYTF

v_gene: TRBV5-1
d_gene: NA
len: 14
abundance: NA
j_gene: TRBJ2-1
CDR3nt: TGCGCCAGCAGCGTAGAATGGGGACGCCTCGAGCAGTTCTTC
CDR3aa: CASSVEWGRLEQFF

v_gene: TRBV3-1/TRBV3-2
d_gene: TRBD2
len: 21
abundance: NA
j_gene: TRBJ2-3
CDR3nt: TGTGCCAGCAGCCAAGCCCGCGCCGGGACTAGCGGGTATCCGCTCCGGATTGCGCAGTATTTT
CDR3aa: CASSQARAGTSGYPLRIAQYF

v_gene: TRBV7-2
d_gene: TRBD1
len: 14
abundance: NA
j_gene: TRBJ2-7
CDR3nt: TGTGCCAGCAGCTTCCAGTCGGACAGGGAGGAGCAGTACTTC
CDR3aa: CASSFQSDREEQYF

v_gene: TRBV11-2
d_gene: TRBD2
len: 16
abundance: NA
j_gene: TRBJ2-2
CDR3nt: TGTGCCAGCAGATCCTTCCTAGCGGAGAACACCGGGGAGCTGTTTTTT
CDR3aa: CASRSFLAENTGELFF

v_gene: TRBV10-3
d_gene: NA
len: 14
abundance: NA
j_gene: TRBJ1-2
CDR3nt: TGTGCCATCAATTCAGGCACTCTGGGGTATGGCTACACCTTC
CDR3aa: CAINSGTLGYGYTF

v_gene: TRBV7-3
d_gene: TRBD2
len: 16
abundance: NA
j_gene: TRBJ2-1
CDR3nt: TGTGCCAGCAGCTTAATTGCCGGGGGGATCTACAATGAGCAGTTCTTC
CDR3aa: CASSLIAGGIYNEQFF

v_gene: TRBV6-5
d_gene: NA
len: 12
abundance: NA
j_gene: TRBJ1-2
CDR3nt: TGTGCCAGCCAGGCCAACAGCTATGGCTACACCTTC
CDR3aa: CASQANSYGYTF

v_gene: TRBV6-4
d_gene: NA
len: 13
abundance: NA
j_gene: TRBJ1-1
CDR3nt: TGTGCCAGCAGTGAGGGCGTGGGGACTGAAGCTTTCTTT
CDR3aa: CASSEGVGTEAFF

v_gene: TRBV11-2
d_gene: NA
len: 14
abundance: once
j_gene: TRBJ2-2
CDR3nt: TGTGCCAGCAGCAAGGGACAGAACACCGGGGAGCTGTTTTTT
CDR3aa: CASSKGQNTGELFF

v_gene: TRBV4-3
d_gene: NA
len: 15
abundance: NA
j_gene: TRBJ1-4
CDR3nt: TGCGCCAGCAGCCAAAATCACAGGACTAATGAAAAACTGTTTTTT
CDR3aa: CASSQNHRTNEKLFF

v_gene: TRBV10-2
d_gene: TRBD2
len: 15
abundance: NA
j_gene: TRBJ2-1
CDR3nt: TGCGCCAGCGGGAAAGGACTAGCGAGCTTGAATGAGCAGTTCTTC
CDR3aa: CASGKGLASLNEQFF

v_gene: TRBV6-5
d_gene: TRBD1
len: 14
abundance: NA
j_gene: TRBJ2-2
CDR3nt: TGTGCCAGCAGACGACAGGGTGGCACCGGGGAGCTGTTTTTT
CDR3aa: CASRRQGGTGELFF

v_gene: TRBV5-4
d_gene: TRBD2
len: 16
abundance: NA
j_gene: TRBJ2-3
CDR3nt: TGTGCCAGCAGCTTGGCTGGCGGGAGTCAAAAAGATACGCAGTATTTT
CDR3aa: CASSLAGGSQKDTQYF

v_gene: TRBV6-5
d_gene: TRBD1
len: 13
abundance: once
j_gene: TRBJ1-1
CDR3nt: TGTGCCAGCCGCCCCCAGGGGGGTGCTGAAGCTTTCTTT
CDR3aa: CASRPQGGAEAFF

v_gene: TRBV5-1
d_gene: TRBD2
len: 16
abundance: NA
j_gene: TRBJ2-7
CDR3nt: TGCGCCAGCAGCTCAGCCACTAGCGGGAGTCCCTACGAGCAGTACTTC
CDR3aa: CASSSATSGSPYEQYF

v_gene: TRBV3-1/TRBV3-2
d_gene: NA
len: 13
abundance: few
j_gene: TRBJ1-1
CDR3nt: TGTGCCAGCAGCCCGGACTTGAACACTGAAGCTTTCTTT
CDR3aa: CASSPDLNTEAFF

v_gene: TRBV6-5
d_gene: NA
len: 11
abundance: NA
j_gene: TRBJ2-1
CDR3nt: TGTGCCAGCACTTGGGGGGATGAGCAGTTCTTC
CDR3aa: CASTWGDEQFF

v_gene: TRBV27
d_gene: NA
len: 14
abundance: NA
j_gene: TRBJ2-5
CDR3nt: TGTGCCAGCAGTTTAGGGGGCGGGCAAGAGACCCAGTACTTC
CDR3aa: CASSLGGGQETQYF

v_gene: TRBV12-3/TRBV12-4
d_gene: NA
len: 8
abundance: NA
j_gene: TRBJ1-1
CDR3nt: TGTGTGACGACTGAAGCTTTCTTT
CDR3aa: CVTTEAFF

v_gene: TRBV3-1/TRBV3-2
d_gene: NA
len: 12
abundance: NA
j_gene: TRBJ2-1
CDR3nt: TGTGCCAGCAGCCAAATGGGCAATGAGCAGTTCTTC
CDR3aa: CASSQMGNEQFF

v_gene: TRBV28
d_gene: TRBD2
len: 14
abundance: NA
j_gene: TRBJ2-1
CDR3nt: TGTGCCAGCAGCGGGTCTAGCGGGATTTATGAGCAGTTCTTC
CDR3aa: CASSGSSGIYEQFF

v_gene: TRBV3-1/TRBV3-2
d_gene: TRBD1
len: 17
abundance: few
j_gene: TRBJ1-2
CDR3nt: TGTGCCAGCAGCCTGACCCGGGACAGGGATGCTAACTATGGCTACACCTTC
CDR3aa: CASSLTRDRDANYGYTF

v_gene: TRBV29-1
d_gene: TRBD1
len: 13
abundance: NA
j_gene: TRBJ2-7
CDR3nt: TGCAGCGTTGAAGTGGACAGGGCCTACGAGCAGTACTTC
CDR3aa: CSVEVDRAYEQYF

v_gene: TRBV19
d_gene: NA
len: 13
abundance: NA
j_gene: TRBJ1-4
CDR3nt: TGTGCCAGTAACCCCGGTGATGTTGAAAAACTGTTTTTT
CDR3aa: CASNPGDVEKLFF

v_gene: TRBV11-2
d_gene: NA
len: 13
abundance: NA
j_gene: TRBJ1-2
CDR3nt: TGTGCCAGCAGCTTAGATGGAGTGAACAGCTACACCTTC
CDR3aa: CASSLDGVNSYTF

v_gene: TRBV25-1
d_gene: NA
len: 15
abundance: NA
j_gene: TRBJ1-3
CDR3nt: TGTGCCAGCAGTGGATTGGGGGGGCAAGGAAACACCATATATTTT
CDR3aa: CASSGLGGQGNTIYF

v_gene: TRBV19
d_gene: NA
len: 15
abundance: NA
j_gene: TRBJ1-4
CDR3nt: TGTGCCAGTAGCCCAGGTTTGGGGTCTAATGAAAAACTGTTTTTT
CDR3aa: CASSPGLGSNEKLFF

v_gene: TRBV10-3
d_gene: NA
len: 15
abundance: NA
j_gene: TRBJ2-7
CDR3nt: TGTGCCATCAGTAAAACCGGGCCCCAGACCTACGAGCAGTACTTC
CDR3aa: CAISKTGPQTYEQYF

v_gene: TRBV19
d_gene: NA
len: 16
abundance: NA
j_gene: TRBJ2-2
CDR3nt: TGTGCCAGTAGTATAGTGGCAGCCGGGAACACCGGGGAGCTGTTTTTT
CDR3aa: CASSIVAAGNTGELFF

v_gene: TRBV10-2
d_gene: NA
len: 11
abundance: NA
j_gene: TRBJ2-1
CDR3nt: TGCGCCAGCAGTGGGGAATATGAGCAGTTCTTC
CDR3aa: CASSGEYEQFF

v_gene: TRBV5-1
d_gene: TRBD2
len: 16
abundance: NA
j_gene: TRBJ2-5
CDR3nt: TGCGCCAGCAGCTTTTCTAGCGGGAGTGGGGTGGAGACCCAGTACTTC
CDR3aa: CASSFSSGSGVETQYF

v_gene: TRBV18
d_gene: TRBD1
len: 16
abundance: NA
j_gene: TRBJ1-2
CDR3nt: TGTGCCAGCTCAGTCGCCCGGACAGGACCCGCAGGAGGCTACACCTTC
CDR3aa: CASSVARTGPAGGYTF

v_gene: TRBV11-3
d_gene: NA
len: 13
abundance: few
j_gene: TRBJ2-7
CDR3nt: TGTGCCAGCAGCCCAGGCACTCCGGGGGAGCAGTACTTC
CDR3aa: CASSPGTPGEQYF

v_gene: TRBV27
d_gene: NA
len: 12
abundance: NA
j_gene: TRBJ2-1
CDR3nt: TGTGCCAGCAGTCTAGCCTACAATGAGCAGTTCTTC
CDR3aa: CASSLAYNEQFF

v_gene: TRBV4-3
d_gene: TRBD1
len: 12
abundance: NA
j_gene: TRBJ1-1
CDR3nt: TGCGCCAGCAGCCAAGACAGGGGGCAAGCTTTCTTT
CDR3aa: CASSQDRGQAFF

v_gene: TRBV6-4
d_gene: NA
len: 13
abundance: few
j_gene: TRBJ2-1
CDR3nt: TGTGCCAGCAGCCTAGGGCGAAACAATGAGCAGTTCTTC
CDR3aa: CASSLGRNNEQFF

v_gene: TRBV6-1
d_gene: TRBD2
len: 16
abundance: NA
j_gene: TRBJ2-1
CDR3nt: TGTGCCAGCAGTGAAGGACTAGCGAGGGGCTACAATGAGCAGTTCTTC
CDR3aa: CASSEGLARGYNEQFF

v_gene: TRBV14
d_gene: NA
len: 15
abundance: NA
j_gene: TRBJ2-1
CDR3nt: TGTGCCAGCAGCCGGACACTTACCTCCTACAATGAGCAGTTCTTC
CDR3aa: CASSRTLTSYNEQFF

v_gene: TRBV5-5
d_gene: NA
len: 12
abundance: NA
j_gene: TRBJ1-1
CDR3nt: TGTGCCAGCAGCTTGGGGACAGAGGAAGCTTTCTTT
CDR3aa: CASSLGTEEAFF

v_gene: TRBV4-2
d_gene: NA
len: 16
abundance: NA
j_gene: TRBJ2-7
CDR3nt: TGTGCCAGCAGCAAAACAGGGTTAGCCTACACCTACGAGCAGTACTTC
CDR3aa: CASSKTGLAYTYEQYF

v_gene: TRBV5-1
d_gene: NA
len: 13
abundance: NA
j_gene: TRBJ1-1
CDR3nt: TGCGCCAGCAGCTCAAACGAGAACACTGAAGCTTTCTTT
CDR3aa: CASSSNENTEAFF

v_gene: TRBV2
d_gene: TRBD1
len: 13
abundance: NA
j_gene: TRBJ2-7
CDR3nt: TGTGCCAGCAGCCGGGACAGCGCCTACGAGCAGTACTTC
CDR3aa: CASSRDSAYEQYF

v_gene: TRBV28
d_gene: TRBD2
len: 14
abundance: NA
j_gene: TRBJ2-5
CDR3nt: TGTGCCAGCAGTTTAAGCGGGAAAAAAGAGACCCAGTACTTC
CDR3aa: CASSLSGKKETQYF

v_gene: TRBV19
d_gene: NA
len: 14
abundance: NA
j_gene: TRBJ1-4
CDR3nt: TGTGCCAGTAGTATGGGCAGCCCTAATGAAAAACTGTTTTTT
CDR3aa: CASSMGSPNEKLFF

v_gene: TRBV28
d_gene: NA
len: 14
abundance: NA
j_gene: TRBJ1-5
CDR3nt: TGTGCCAGCAGTTTGCCCAGTAGCAATCAGCCCCAGCATTTT
CDR3aa: CASSLPSSNQPQHF

v_gene: TRBV7-9
d_gene: NA
len: 15
abundance: NA
j_gene: TRBJ2-7
CDR3nt: TGTGCCAGCAGCTTTCTCATCGGGAGCTCCTACGAGCAGTACTTC
CDR3aa: CASSFLIGSSYEQYF

v_gene: TRBV28
d_gene: NA
len: 11
abundance: NA
j_gene: TRBJ1-4
CDR3nt: TGTGCGTCGGAGACTGATGAAAAACTGTTTTTT
CDR3aa: CASETDEKLFF

v_gene: TRBV7-6
d_gene: TRBD1
len: 17
abundance: NA
j_gene: TRBJ1-2
CDR3nt: TGTGCCAGCAGCTTAGGGGACAGCCCCCTAGCTAACTATGGCTACACCTTC
CDR3aa: CASSLGDSPLANYGYTF

v_gene: TRBV18
d_gene: NA
len: 14
abundance: NA
j_gene: TRBJ1-1
CDR3nt: TGTGCCAGCTCACCAAGCCCCAGGAACACTGAAGCTTTCTTT
CDR3aa: CASSPSPRNTEAFF

v_gene: TRBV5-1
d_gene: NA
len: 14
abundance: NA
j_gene: TRBJ2-1
CDR3nt: TGCGCCAGCAGCTTACCATCCCCGCGTCCTGAGCAGTTCTTC
CDR3aa: CASSLPSPRPEQFF

v_gene: TRBV7-3
d_gene: TRBD2
len: 15
abundance: NA
j_gene: TRBJ2-1
CDR3nt: TGTGCCAGCAGTCCCGGCCTAGCGGGAGGCAATGAGCAGTTCTTC
CDR3aa: CASSPGLAGGNEQFF

v_gene: TRBV3-1/TRBV3-2
d_gene: NA
len: 11
abundance: NA
j_gene: TRBJ1-1
CDR3nt: TGTGCCAGCAAGGGGGGGGCTGAAGCTTTCTTT
CDR3aa: CASKGGAEAFF

v_gene: TRBV29-1
d_gene: TRBD1
len: 12
abundance: NA
j_gene: TRBJ2-5
CDR3nt: TGCAGCCTGGGACAGATACAAGAGACCCAGTACTTC
CDR3aa: CSLGQIQETQYF